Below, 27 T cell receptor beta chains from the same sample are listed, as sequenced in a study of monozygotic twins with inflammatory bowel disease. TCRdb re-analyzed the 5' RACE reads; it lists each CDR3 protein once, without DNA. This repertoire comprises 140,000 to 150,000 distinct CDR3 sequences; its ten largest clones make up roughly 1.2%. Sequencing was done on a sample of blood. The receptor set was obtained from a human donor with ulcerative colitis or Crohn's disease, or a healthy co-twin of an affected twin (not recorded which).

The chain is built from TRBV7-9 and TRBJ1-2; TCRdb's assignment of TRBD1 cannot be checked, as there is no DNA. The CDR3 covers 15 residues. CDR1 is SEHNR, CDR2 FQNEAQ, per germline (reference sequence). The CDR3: CASSFPGQDAYGYTF.

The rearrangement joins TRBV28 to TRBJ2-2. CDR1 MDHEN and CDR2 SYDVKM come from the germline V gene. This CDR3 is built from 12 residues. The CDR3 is CASTTDSRELFF.

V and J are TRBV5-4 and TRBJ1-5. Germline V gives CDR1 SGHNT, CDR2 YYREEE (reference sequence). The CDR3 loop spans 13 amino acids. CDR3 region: CASSLMPNQPQHF.

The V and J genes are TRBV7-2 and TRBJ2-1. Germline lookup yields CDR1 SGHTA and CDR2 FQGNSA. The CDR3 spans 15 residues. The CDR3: CASSSFRGSYNEQFF. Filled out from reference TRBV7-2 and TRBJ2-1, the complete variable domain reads GAGVSQSPSNKVTEKGKDVELRCDPISGHTALYWYRQSLGQGLEFLIYFQGNSAPDKSGLPSDRFSAERTGGSVSTLTIQRTQQEDSAVYLCASSSFRGSYNEQFFGPGTRLTVL.

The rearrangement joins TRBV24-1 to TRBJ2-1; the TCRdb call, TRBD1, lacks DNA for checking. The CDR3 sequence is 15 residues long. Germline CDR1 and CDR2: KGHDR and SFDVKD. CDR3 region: CATSALDRDFNEQFF.

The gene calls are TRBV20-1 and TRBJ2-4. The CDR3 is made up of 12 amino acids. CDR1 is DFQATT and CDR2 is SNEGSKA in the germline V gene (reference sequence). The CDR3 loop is CSGLLAANIQYF.

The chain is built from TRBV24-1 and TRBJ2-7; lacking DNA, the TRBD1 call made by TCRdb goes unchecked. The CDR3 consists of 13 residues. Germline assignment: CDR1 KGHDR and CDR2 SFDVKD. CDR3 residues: CATSDSGQGEQYF.

The CDR3 loop is CASSLVGAGETQYF. V is TRBV5-4 and J is TRBJ2-5; without DNA, the TCRdb call of TRBD1 cannot be checked. CDR3 size: 14 residues. Germline V gives CDR1 SGHNT, CDR2 YYREEE (reference sequence).

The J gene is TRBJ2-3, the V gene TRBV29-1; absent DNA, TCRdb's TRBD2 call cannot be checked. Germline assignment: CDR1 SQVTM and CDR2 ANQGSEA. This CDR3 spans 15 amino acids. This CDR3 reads CSGGTSGTSTDTQYF.

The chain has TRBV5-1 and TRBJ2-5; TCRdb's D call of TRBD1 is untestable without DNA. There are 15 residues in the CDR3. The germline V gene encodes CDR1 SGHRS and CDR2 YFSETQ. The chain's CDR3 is CASSTGTGTQGTQYF.

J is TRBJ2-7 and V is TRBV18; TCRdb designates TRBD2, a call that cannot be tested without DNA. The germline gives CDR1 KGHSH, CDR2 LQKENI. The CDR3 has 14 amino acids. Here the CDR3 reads CASSPTGTSNEQYF.

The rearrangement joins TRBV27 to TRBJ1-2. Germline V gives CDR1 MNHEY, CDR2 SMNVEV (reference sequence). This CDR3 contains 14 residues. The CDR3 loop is CASSLSIIGYGYTF.

The CDR3 spells CATSDLTGGYNEQFF. The rearrangement joins TRBV24-1 to TRBJ2-1; TCRdb outputs TRBD2, but without DNA this stays unchecked. This CDR3 contains 15 residues. Germline V lookup: CDR1 KGHDR, CDR2 SFDVKD.

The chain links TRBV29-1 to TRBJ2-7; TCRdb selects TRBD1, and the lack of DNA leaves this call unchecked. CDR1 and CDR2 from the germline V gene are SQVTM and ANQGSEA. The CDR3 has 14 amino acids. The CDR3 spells CSVEDPGRPFTQYF.

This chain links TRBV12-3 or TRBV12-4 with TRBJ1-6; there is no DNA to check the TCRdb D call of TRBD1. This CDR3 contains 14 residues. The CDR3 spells CASRAGTENSPLHF.

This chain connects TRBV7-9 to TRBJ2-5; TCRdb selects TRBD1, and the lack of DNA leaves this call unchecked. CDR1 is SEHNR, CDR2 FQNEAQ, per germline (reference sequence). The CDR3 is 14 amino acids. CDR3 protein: CASSLDSGEETQYF.

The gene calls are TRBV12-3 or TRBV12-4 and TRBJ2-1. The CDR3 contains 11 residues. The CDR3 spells CASSWQSEQFF.

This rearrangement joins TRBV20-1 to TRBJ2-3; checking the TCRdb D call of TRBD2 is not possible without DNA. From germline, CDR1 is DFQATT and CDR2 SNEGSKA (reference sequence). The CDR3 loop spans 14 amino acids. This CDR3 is CSAPPNFLTDTQYF.

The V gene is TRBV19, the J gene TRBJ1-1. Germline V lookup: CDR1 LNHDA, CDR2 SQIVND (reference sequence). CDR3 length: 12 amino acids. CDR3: CASSRDWSEAFF. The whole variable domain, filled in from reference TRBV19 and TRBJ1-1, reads DGGITQSPKYLFRKEGQNVTLSCEQNLNHDAMYWYRQDPGQGLRLIYYSQIVNDFQKGDIAEGYSVSREKKESFPLTVTSAQKNPTAFYLCASSRDWSEAFFGQGTRLTVV.

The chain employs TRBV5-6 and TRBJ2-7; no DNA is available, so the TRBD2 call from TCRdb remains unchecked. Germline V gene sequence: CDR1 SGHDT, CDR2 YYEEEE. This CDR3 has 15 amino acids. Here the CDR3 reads CASSFWEKASYEQYF.

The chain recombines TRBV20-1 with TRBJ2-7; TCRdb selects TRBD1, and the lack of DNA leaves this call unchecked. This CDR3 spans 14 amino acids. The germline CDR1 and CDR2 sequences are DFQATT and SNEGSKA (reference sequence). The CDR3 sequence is CSAAVVQGLYEQYF.

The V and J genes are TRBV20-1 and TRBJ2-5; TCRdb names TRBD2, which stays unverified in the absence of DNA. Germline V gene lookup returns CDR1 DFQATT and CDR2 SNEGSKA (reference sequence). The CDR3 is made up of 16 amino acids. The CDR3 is CSARAGLATHQETQYF.

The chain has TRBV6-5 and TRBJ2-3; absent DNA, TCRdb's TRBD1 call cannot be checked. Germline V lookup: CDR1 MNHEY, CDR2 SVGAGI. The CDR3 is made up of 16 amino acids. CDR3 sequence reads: CASSWRGVGVTDTQYF.

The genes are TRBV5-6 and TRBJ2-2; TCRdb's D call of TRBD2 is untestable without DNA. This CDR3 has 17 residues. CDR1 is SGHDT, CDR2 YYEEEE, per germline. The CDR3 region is CASSAGLAGEDTGELFF.

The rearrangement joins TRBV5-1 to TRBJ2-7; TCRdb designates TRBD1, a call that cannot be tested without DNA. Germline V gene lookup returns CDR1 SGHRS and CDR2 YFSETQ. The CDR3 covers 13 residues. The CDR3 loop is CASGLQGNYEQYF.

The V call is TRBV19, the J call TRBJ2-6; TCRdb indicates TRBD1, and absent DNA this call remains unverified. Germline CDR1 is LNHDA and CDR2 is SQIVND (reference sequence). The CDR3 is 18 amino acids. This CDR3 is CASSYREVRGSGANVLTF.

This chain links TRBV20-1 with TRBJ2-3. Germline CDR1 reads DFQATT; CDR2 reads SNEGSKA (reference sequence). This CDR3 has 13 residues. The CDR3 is CSARVIVGDTQYF.